This TCR beta chain was sequenced during a study of T cells in Graves' hyperthyroidism and ophthalmopathy. Study-wide points: The majority of expanded thyroid clonotypes above 0.001 also appeared in blood.

RNA transcripts gave rise to amplified TCR beta CDR3 regions. First-round RT-PCR with HTBI primers amplified the TCR CDR3 region. One entry per CDR3 protein results from TCRdb running MiXCR on the multiplex PCR reads. This table holds 550,000 to 800,000 distinct CDR3 sequences, over 15% found once. This clonotype was found a few times. The antigen remains unidentified. Diagnosis of hyperthyroidism was new in patients aged 18 to 65, and its duration was under 2 months. Patients showing uncontrolled infection, other autoimmune disease, pregnancy or lactation were ineligible. The sequencing input was blood. The TCR sequence derives from a man younger than 35 with Graves' hyperthyroidism.

The CDR3 DNA reads as TGCAGTGCCAGAACAATGGGACAGAACACCGGGGAGCTGTTTTTT. This gives the protein CSARTMGQNTGELFF. The V and J genes are TRBV20-1 and TRBJ2-2; weak D call: TRBD1 (6 bases). The length of the CDR3 is 15 residues. CDR1 DFQATT and CDR2 SNEGSKA come from the germline V gene (reference sequence). The V and J ends lost 6 bases and 1 base respectively, with 15 bases between them.